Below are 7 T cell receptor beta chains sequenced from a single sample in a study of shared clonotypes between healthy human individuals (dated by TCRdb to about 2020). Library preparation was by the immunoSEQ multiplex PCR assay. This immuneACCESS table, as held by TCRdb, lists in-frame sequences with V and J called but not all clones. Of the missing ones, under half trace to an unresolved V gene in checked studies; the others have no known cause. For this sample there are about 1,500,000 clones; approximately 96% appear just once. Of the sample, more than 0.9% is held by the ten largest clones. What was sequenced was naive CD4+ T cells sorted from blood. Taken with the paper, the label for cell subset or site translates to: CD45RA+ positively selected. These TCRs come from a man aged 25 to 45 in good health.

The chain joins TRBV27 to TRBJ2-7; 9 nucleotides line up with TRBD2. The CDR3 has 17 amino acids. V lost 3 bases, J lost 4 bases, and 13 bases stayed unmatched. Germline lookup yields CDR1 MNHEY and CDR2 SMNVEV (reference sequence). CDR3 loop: CASSFGNVAGEHYEQYF. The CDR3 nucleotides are TGTGCCAGCAGTTTCGGCAATGTAGCGGGAGAACATTACGAGCAGTACTTC.

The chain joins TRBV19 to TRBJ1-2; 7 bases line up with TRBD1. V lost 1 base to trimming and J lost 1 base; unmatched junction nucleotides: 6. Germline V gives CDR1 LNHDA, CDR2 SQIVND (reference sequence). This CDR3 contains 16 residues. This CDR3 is CASSIARGQNNYGYTF. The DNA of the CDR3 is TGTGCCAGTAGTATAGCTCGGGGACAGAATAACTATGGCTACACCTTC.

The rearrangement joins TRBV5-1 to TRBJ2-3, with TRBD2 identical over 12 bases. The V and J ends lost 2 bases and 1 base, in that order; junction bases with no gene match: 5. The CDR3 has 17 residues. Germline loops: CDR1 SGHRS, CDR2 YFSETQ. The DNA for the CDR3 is TGCGCCAGCAGCTTCCGGACTAGCGGGATGGGCACAGATACGCAGTATTTT. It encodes CASSFRTSGMGTDTQYF.

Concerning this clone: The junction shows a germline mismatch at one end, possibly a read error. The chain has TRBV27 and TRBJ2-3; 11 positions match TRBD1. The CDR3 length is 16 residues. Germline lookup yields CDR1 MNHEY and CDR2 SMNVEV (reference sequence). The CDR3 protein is CASRFWGQGVTDTQYF. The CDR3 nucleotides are TGTGCCAGCCGTTTCTGGGGACAGGGGGTGACAGATACGCAGTATTTT.

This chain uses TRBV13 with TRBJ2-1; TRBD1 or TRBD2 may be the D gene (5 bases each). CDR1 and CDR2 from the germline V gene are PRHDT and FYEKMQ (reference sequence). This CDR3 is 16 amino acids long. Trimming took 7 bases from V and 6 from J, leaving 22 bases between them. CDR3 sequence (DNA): TGTGCCAGCATCTACTCCGGGACGCAACCCTTCAATGAGCAGTTCTTC. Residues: CASIYSGTQPFNEQFF.

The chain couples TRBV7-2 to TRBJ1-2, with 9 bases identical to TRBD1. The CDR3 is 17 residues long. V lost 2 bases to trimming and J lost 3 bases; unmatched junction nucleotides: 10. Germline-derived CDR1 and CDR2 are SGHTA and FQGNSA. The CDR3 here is CASSLFSQQGAYYGYTF. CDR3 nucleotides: TGTGCCAGCAGCTTATTTAGTCAACAGGGGGCTTACTATGGCTACACCTTC.

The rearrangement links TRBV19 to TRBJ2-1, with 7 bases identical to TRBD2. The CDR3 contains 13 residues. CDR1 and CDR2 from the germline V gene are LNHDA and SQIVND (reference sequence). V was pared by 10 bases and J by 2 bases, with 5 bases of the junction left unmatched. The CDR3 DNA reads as TGTGCCACGACCGGGACTACCTACAATGAGCAGTTCTTC. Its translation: CATTGTTYNEQFF.